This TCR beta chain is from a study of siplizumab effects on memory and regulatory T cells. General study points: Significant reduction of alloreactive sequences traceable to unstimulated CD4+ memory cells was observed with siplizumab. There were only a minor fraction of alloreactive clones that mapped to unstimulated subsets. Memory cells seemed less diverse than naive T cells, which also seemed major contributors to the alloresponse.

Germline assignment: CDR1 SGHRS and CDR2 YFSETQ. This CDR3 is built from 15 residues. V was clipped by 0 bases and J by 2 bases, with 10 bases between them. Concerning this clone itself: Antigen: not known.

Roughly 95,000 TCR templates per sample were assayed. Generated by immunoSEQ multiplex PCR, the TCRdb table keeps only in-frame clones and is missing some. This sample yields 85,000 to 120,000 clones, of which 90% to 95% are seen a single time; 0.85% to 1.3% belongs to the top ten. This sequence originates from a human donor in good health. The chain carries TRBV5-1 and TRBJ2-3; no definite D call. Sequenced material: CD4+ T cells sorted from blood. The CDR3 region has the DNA TGCGCCAGCAGCTTGGCCAACAACCCCACAGATACGCAGTATTTT. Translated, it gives CASSLANNPTDTQYF.